The next 2 T cell receptor beta chains were all read from a single sample in a study of cytomegalovirus exposure and HLA in healthy donors. Primers included in the PCR were 60 Vbeta and 13 Jbeta primers. Here immunoSEQ multiplex PCR was the method, and the copy in TCRdb shows in-frame clones only, minus some. The sample carries approximately 170,000 clones, roughly 80% recorded once. The sequenced sample consisted of PBMCs. These receptor sequences come from a male donor in good health and CMV-seronegative.

This chain uses TRBV19 with TRBJ1-1; TRBD1 aligns across 7 bases. Germline assignment: CDR1 LNHDA and CDR2 SQIVND (reference sequence). CDR3 size: 13 residues. V was clipped by 4 bases and J by 4 bases; unmatched bases: 3. CDR3 coding DNA: TGTGCCAGTAGTACAGGGGGTACCACTGAAGCTTTCTTT. It codes for CASSTGGTTEAFF.

V usage is TRBV19 and J usage is TRBJ2-7, with 9 positions matching TRBD1. Germline CDR1 and CDR2: LNHDA and SQIVND (reference sequence). The CDR3 length is 14 residues. V was clipped by 5 bases and J by 2 bases; unmatched bases: 4. The CDR3, as DNA: TGTGCCAGTAGTTGGACAGGGGAAACCTACGAGCAGTACTTC. Translated, it gives CASSWTGETYEQYF.